A selection of T cell receptor beta chains follows, all from one sample in a study of blood T cell repertoires in COVID-19. TCRdb's table, derived via immunoSEQ multiplex PCR, lists solely in-frame clones and lacks some. The repertoire includes some 190,000 clones, 75% to 80% of them detected once, and around 8.9% sits in the top ten. The material sequenced was peripheral blood. Receptors originate from a woman aged 50 to 60 with active or convalescent COVID-19. Both conserved end residues are part of each CDR3. Fields, in order: J gene, D gene, V gene, clone size, CDR3 protein, CDR3 DNA. A D gene is named only where the DNA matches it firmly. Where a row states a size, it is once, few, many or the class of an expanded clone; other rows omit it.

TRBJ1-2,NA,TRBV5-1,NA,CASSTQGTVYGYTF,TGCGCCAGCAGTACTCAGGGGACGGTCTATGGCTACACCTTC
TRBJ1-2,NA,TRBV2,NA,CASSGPFQGWKANYGYTF,TGTGCCAGCAGCGGACCCTTCCAGGGTTGGAAAGCTAACTATGGCTACACCTTC
TRBJ1-5,NA,TRBV5-6,NA,CASSLWLGRGNQPQHF,TGTGCCAGCAGCTTGTGGTTGGGGCGCGGCAATCAGCCCCAGCATTTT
TRBJ2-1,TRBD2,TRBV11-2,NA,CASSSWRAGENEQFF,TGTGCCAGCAGCTCCTGGAGAGCGGGAGAGAATGAGCAGTTCTTC
TRBJ1-2,NA,TRBV10-3,once,CAISESGGETGYTF,TGTGCCATCAGTGAGTCGGGCGGGGAGACAGGCTACACCTTC
TRBJ1-4,NA,TRBV18,NA,CASSPVRGTNEKLFF,TGTGCCAGCTCACCAGTTCGGGGGACTAATGAAAAACTGTTTTTT
TRBJ2-7,TRBD2,TRBV28,NA,CASSTAAGVVYEQYF,TGTGCCAGCAGTACCGCGGCGGGAGTGGTTTACGAGCAGTACTTC
TRBJ2-7,TRBD2,TRBV6-2/TRBV6-3,NA,CASSRTSGTSGRRNSYEQYF,TGTGCCAGCAGTCGTACGTCCGGGACTAGCGGGAGAAGGAACTCCTACGAGCAGTACTTC
TRBJ2-7,TRBD2,TRBV24-1,NA,CATSDPPGGARTYEQYF,TGTGCCACCAGTGATCCCCCGGGGGGGGCCAGGACCTACGAGCAGTACTTC
TRBJ1-2,NA,TRBV11-2,NA,CASKGMGQAYGYTF,TGTGCCAGCAAAGGAATGGGACAAGCCTATGGCTACACCTTC
TRBJ2-1,TRBD2,TRBV4-3,once,CASSQETERGAYNEQFF,TGCGCCAGCAGCCAGGAGACCGAGCGGGGGGCCTACAATGAGCAGTTCTTC